These 25 T cell receptor beta chains originate from one sample sequenced in a study of CD8 T cells in ankylosing spondylitis. One entry per CDR3 protein, called by TCRdb with MiXCR from the 5' RACE reads. The sample yields approximately 60,000 distinct CDR3 sequences, approximately 6% seen once. The material sequenced was synovial fluid, either unsorted or a sorted T cell fraction (not recorded which). These receptors were taken from a male donor with ankylosing spondylitis.

This clonotype has ten or more counts. The V call is TRBV10-3, the J call TRBJ2-7, with D perhaps matching TRBD2 (6 bases). This CDR3 contains 14 residues. V gave up 6 bases and J gave up 3 bases, with 15 bases separating them. CDR1 and CDR2 from the germline V gene are ENHRY and SYGVKD. CDR3 nucleotides: TGTGCCATCAGGACCCCGGGAGCCCTCTACGAGCAGTACTTC. This translates into CAIRTPGALYEQYF.

This clonotype was seen ten or more times. This chain links TRBV7-2 with TRBJ2-1; 10 bases are a match to TRBD2. CDR3 length: 13 residues. CDR1 and CDR2 from the germline V gene are SGHTA and FQGNSA. Trimming removed 11 bases from V and 5 bases from J; junction bases left unmatched: 6. This CDR3 reads CAGGLARNNEQFF. For the CDR3, the DNA is TGTGCCGGGGGACTAGCGAGAAACAATGAGCAGTTCTTC.

Worth noting for this clonotype: The missing conserved phenylalanine or tryptophan at the end of this CDR3 makes a read error likely. The chain employs TRBV7-8 and TRBJ1-2; weak D call: TRBD1 (5 bases). Trimming cost V 1 base and J 2 bases, with 11 bases left between them. This CDR3 comprises 15 residues. In germline, CDR1 is SGHVS, CDR2 FQNEAQ. DNA for the CDR3: TGTGCCAGCAGCTTAGTGCAGGGAGAGAACTATGGCTACACCTAC. It is translated as CASSLVQGENYGYTY.

This clonotype was observed a handful of times. CDR3 nucleotide sequence: TGTGCCAGCAGTTTTCAGGGACGGGGCAATCAGCCCCAGCATTTT. This gives the protein CASSFQGRGNQPQHF. This chain links TRBV28 with TRBJ1-5; possible D gene TRBD1, 5 bases. The germline gives CDR1 MDHEN, CDR2 SYDVKM. V was clipped by 3 bases and J by 2 bases, with 11 bases between them. The CDR3 spans 15 residues.

This clonotype showed up many times. This rearrangement joins TRBV10-3 to TRBJ2-1; 8 bases are a match to TRBD2. The V and J ends lost 1 base and 0 bases, in that order; junction bases with no gene match: 11. CDR1 and CDR2 (germline): ENHRY, SYGVKD. This CDR3 region has 19 residues. CDR3 bases: TGTGCCATCAGTGAGTATCTGGTTGTAGCGGGATACTCCTACAATGAGCAGTTCTTC. Translating gives CAISEYLVVAGYSYNEQFF.

This clonotype was found a few times. V gene TRBV28 combines with J gene TRBJ1-2; D is ambiguous. Germline V gives CDR1 MDHEN, CDR2 SYDVKM. The CDR3 is made up of 14 amino acids. With 5 bases removed from V and 1 base from J, the gap between germline ends came to 11 bases. For the CDR3, the DNA is TGTGCCAGCAGTACTGGACGGTATAACTATGGCTACACCTTC. Protein: CASSTGRYNYGYTF.

Ten or more counts support this clonotype. The chain is built from TRBV3-1 and TRBJ2-2; unclear D gene. The germline V gene encodes CDR1 LGHDT and CDR2 YNNKEL (reference sequence). The CDR3 totals 15 residues. V was clipped by 3 bases and J by 0 bases, with 8 bases between them. This CDR3 reads CASSHPTPNTGELFF. DNA of the CDR3: TGTGCCAGCAGCCACCCCACCCCGAACACCGGGGAGCTGTTTTTT.

The sample holds many counts of this clonotype. The chain joins TRBV5-1 to TRBJ2-7, with TRBD1 identical over 8 bases. V shed 0 bases and J 5 bases; nucleotides not matched to a gene: 4. Germline V gene data show CDR1 as SGHRS and CDR2 as YFSETQ. The CDR3 runs to 14 residues. CDR3 protein: CASSLAGRGHEQYF. As DNA, the CDR3 is TGCGCCAGCAGCTTGGCGGGCAGGGGGCACGAGCAGTACTTC.

There are many counts of this clonotype. The V call is TRBV5-1, the J call TRBJ2-2; D not certain. The V gene's germline CDR1 is SGHRS and CDR2 YFSETQ. V lost 4 bases to trimming and J lost 5 bases, with 15 bases between them. CDR3 size: 15 residues. The CDR3 spells CASSIPGPGTGELFF. CDR3 sequence (DNA): TGCGCCAGCAGCATCCCGGGCCCCGGGACCGGGGAGCTGTTTTTT. Combining the CDR3 with reference TRBV5-1 and TRBJ2-2 gives the whole variable domain KAGVTQTPRYLIKTRGQQVTLSCSPISGHRSVSWYQQTPGQGLQFLFEYFSETQRNKGNFPGRFSGRQFSNSRSEMNVSTLELGDSALYLCASSIPGPGTGELFFGEGSRLTVL.

This clonotype was counted many times. V and J are TRBV18 and TRBJ2-7; a possible D gene is TRBD2 (6 bases). The CDR3 totals 13 residues. V lost 5 bases and J 3 bases, leaving 11 bases between the germline ends. CDR1 KGHSH and CDR2 LQKENI come from the germline V gene. DNA for the CDR3: TGTGCCAGCTCAAAGGGACTCGGCTACGAGCAGTACTTC. It yields the protein CASSKGLGYEQYF.

This clonotype was detected only a few times. The chain recombines TRBV20-1 with TRBJ1-5; 9 bases are shared with TRBD1. Trimming took 4 bases from V and 5 from J; bases not matched to a gene: 3. This CDR3 region has 13 residues. From germline, CDR1 is DFQATT and CDR2 SNEGSKA (reference sequence). The CDR3 nucleotides read TGCAGTGCTAAGACAGGGGGGTATCAGCCCCAGCATTTT. Translation: CSAKTGGYQPQHF.

This chain connects TRBV4-2 to TRBJ2-2, with 7 nucleotides matching TRBD1. With 5 bases clipped from V and 9 bases from J, the junction kept 6 bases outside the gene matches. The CDR3 sequence is 13 residues long. Germline V CDR1 and CDR2: LGHNA, YNFKEQ. CDR3: CASSGDSRRELFF. As DNA, the CDR3 is TGTGCCAGCAGCGGGGACAGCCGCCGGGAGCTGTTTTTT.

This clonotype occurred many times. The chain recombines TRBV29-1 with TRBJ1-1, with TRBD1 as a possible D gene (5 bases). V was trimmed by 6 bases and J by 6 bases, leaving 20 bases between them. Per germline, CDR1 SQVTM and CDR2 ANQGSEA. The CDR3 length is 14 residues. CDR3 loop: CSVRDRTFHSEAFF. As DNA, the CDR3 is TGCAGCGTACGGGATAGGACATTTCACTCTGAAGCTTTCTTT.

This clonotype was observed at least ten times. The rearrangement links TRBV20-1 to TRBJ2-2; D is possibly TRBD1 or TRBD2 (5 bases each). CDR3 length: 14 residues. The germline gives CDR1 DFQATT, CDR2 SNEGSKA (reference sequence). Trimming shortened V by 5 bases and J by 6 bases, and 16 bases separated the two germline ends. In DNA, the CDR3 is TGCAGTGCTGGGGAGTCGGGACGGGCCGGGGAGCTGTTTTTT. It encodes CSAGESGRAGELFF.

This clonotype is medium-sized by share. This chain links TRBV12-3 or TRBV12-4 with TRBJ2-2, with D unresolved. The CDR3 extends over 11 amino acids. Trimming cost V 4 bases and J 9 bases, with 6 bases left between them. DNA of the CDR3: TGTGCCAGCAGTTCGTTGTGGGAGCTGTTTTTT. It codes for CASSSLWELFF.

This chain uses TRBV6-1 with TRBJ2-7; weak D call: TRBD1 (6 bases). Germline loops: CDR1 MNHNS, CDR2 SASEGT. The CDR3 consists of 14 residues. V gave up 6 bases and J gave up 3 bases, with 15 bases separating them. The CDR3 nucleotides read TGTGCCAGCAGCAACCCGGGACAAAACTACGAGCAGTACTTC. Translating it yields CASSNPGQNYEQYF.

The chain recombines TRBV7-2 with TRBJ1-5, with D tentatively TRBD1 (5 bases). The CDR3 covers 16 residues. V was trimmed by 3 bases and J by 2 bases, leaving 14 bases between them. CDR1 is SGHTA, CDR2 FQGNSA, per germline. In DNA, the CDR3 is TGTGCCAGCAGCTTTACAGGCGGCCGAGGCAATCAGCCCCAGCATTTT. This gives the protein CASSFTGGRGNQPQHF.

This clonotype was detected a few times. An end of the junction does not agree with germline; a read error may underlie this. The chain employs TRBV7-2 and TRBJ2-3, with 14 positions matching TRBD2. The CDR3 length is 15 residues. Germline CDR1 SGHTA, CDR2 FQGNSA. In nucleotides, the CDR3 is TGTGCCAGCAGCCTGGGACTAGCGGGAGTAAATACGCGGTATTTT. This sequence encodes CASSLGLAGVNTRYF.

This clonotype came up many times. The rearrangement joins TRBV29-1 to TRBJ2-3, with TRBD1 matching over 8 bases. CDR3 length: 15 amino acids. CDR1 SQVTM and CDR2 ANQGSEA come from the germline V gene. The trim removed 6 bases at V and 3 bases at J, leaving 11 bases unmatched. CDR3 bases: TGCAGCGTAGGACAGGGAGGACGGGGGACAGATACGCAGTATTTT. Translation: CSVGQGGRGTDTQYF.

This clonotype was observed many times. The CDR3 protein is CASSQAWSSGGYTF. The CDR3 bases are TGCGCCAGCAGCCAAGCATGGTCCTCAGGCGGCTACACCTTC. The chain carries TRBV4-1 and TRBJ1-2; D not certain. This CDR3 has 14 amino acids. V was cut by 1 base and J by 8 bases, with 14 bases left in between. The germline CDR1 and CDR2 sequences are MGHRA and YSYEKL.

This chain uses TRBV20-1 with TRBJ2-1, with no clear D. Trimming removed 5 bases at V and 2 bases at J, with 10 bases between. The CDR3 length is 13 residues. Germline lookup yields CDR1 DFQATT and CDR2 SNEGSKA (reference sequence). CDR3 in DNA: TGCAGTGCTCCACCGAGCCCCTACAATGAGCAGTTCTTC. Protein: CSAPPSPYNEQFF.

The chain links TRBV7-2 to TRBJ2-3; no firm D call. Germline assignment: CDR1 SGHTA and CDR2 FQGNSA. V lost 5 bases and J lost 5, with 8 bases in between. CDR3 length: 12 residues. The CDR3 DNA follows: TGTGCCAGCAGCATAACCGGAGATACGCAGTATTTT. Translated, it gives CASSITGDTQYF. Together with reference TRBV7-2 and TRBJ2-3, the CDR3 gives the full variable domain: GAGVSQSPSNKVTEKGKDVELRCDPISGHTALYWYRQSLGQGLEFLIYFQGNSAPDKSGLPSDRFSAERTGGSVSTLTIQRTQQEDSAVYLCASSITGDTQYFGPGTRLTVL.

The table lists this clonotype with a few counts. A read error may produce the germline difference seen at one junction end. V usage is TRBV10-2 and J usage is TRBJ2-7; the D is unclear. Germline loops: CDR1 WSHSY, CDR2 SAAADI. The CDR3 has 14 amino acids. The CDR3 DNA reads TGCGCCAGCACCCCAGTTTCTATCTCCTCCGAGCAGTACTTC. Protein product: CASTPVSISSEQYF.

This clonotype occurred many times. J is TRBJ2-1 and V is TRBV5-1; 13 bases fit TRBD2. The CDR3 contains 15 residues. Germline CDR1 and CDR2: SGHRS and YFSETQ. The V gene end was trimmed by 3 bases and the J gene end by 9 bases; junction bases not matched to a gene: 6. CDR3 loop: CASSSRLAGGVEQFF. CDR3 DNA sequence: TGCGCCAGCAGCTCTCGACTAGCGGGAGGTGTTGAGCAGTTCTTC.

This clonotype was counted at least ten times. The chain uses TRBV15 and TRBJ1-4; TRBD1 might be the D (6 bases). Trimming left V 0 bases short and J 7 bases short, with 12 bases between. There are 15 residues in the CDR3. Germline V lookup: CDR1 LNHNV, CDR2 YYDKDF (reference sequence). The CDR3, as DNA: TGTGCCACCAGCAGAGATGGGGGGCCTGGTGAAAAACTGTTTTTT. Translated: CATSRDGGPGEKLFF.